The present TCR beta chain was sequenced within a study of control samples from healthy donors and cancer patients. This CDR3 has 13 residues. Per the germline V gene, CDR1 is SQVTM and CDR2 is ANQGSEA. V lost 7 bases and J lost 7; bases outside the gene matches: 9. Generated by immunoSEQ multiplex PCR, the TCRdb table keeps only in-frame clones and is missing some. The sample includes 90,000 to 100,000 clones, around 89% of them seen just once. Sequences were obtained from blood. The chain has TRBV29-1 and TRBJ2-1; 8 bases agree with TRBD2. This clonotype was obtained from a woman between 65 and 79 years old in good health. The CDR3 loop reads CSAVLGGANEQFF. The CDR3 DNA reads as TGCAGCGCCGTTCTCGGGGGGGCGAATGAGCAGTTCTTC.